The 3 T cell receptor beta chains below were found in one sample sequenced in a study of blood T cells in healthy people across ages (dated by TCRdb to the mid-2010s). The library was obtained by 5' RACE. Sequencer: Illumina HiSeq 2500. A second roughly 7 to 12 cycle PCR used a sample-barcoded 5' primer and a J-beta primer mix. TCRdb reworked the public reads: Q25 trimming with fastp, MiXCR clone assembly, productive beta chains retained. CDR3 protein duplicates are merged, each entry listing the most common genes and DNA. For this sample the table gives roughly 1,800,000 distinct CDR3 sequences, of which 49% were detected only once. In total, the top ten clones hold less than 2.5% of the sample. What was sequenced was blood. These receptors originate from a woman aged 35 to 49 in good health.

This clonotype was counted only a few times. The gene calls are TRBV20-1 and TRBJ1-2; maybe TRBD1 (6 bases). With 3 bases removed from V and 4 bases from J, the gap between germline ends came to 15 bases. The length of the CDR3 is 14 residues. The V gene's germline CDR1 is DFQATT and CDR2 SNEGSKA (reference sequence). CDR3 in DNA: TGCAGTGCTAGGCAGAGTCAGGGGTCCTATGGCTACACCTTC. As protein: CSARQSQGSYGYTF.

This clonotype showed up just a few times. The junction does not match germline at one end; this may be a read error. The gene calls are TRBV7-9 and TRBJ2-3; either TRBD1 or TRBD2 may fit D (7 bases each). CDR1 SEHNR and CDR2 FQNEAQ come from the germline V gene (reference sequence). The length of the CDR3 is 17 residues. The CDR3 sequence is CASSLVGLDRGTDTQYF. Written as DNA, the CDR3 is TGTGCCAGCAGTTTAGTTGGACTAGACAGGGGCACAGATACGCAGTATTTT.

The chain joins TRBV20-1 to TRBJ1-2; no definite D call. Trimming pared 5 bases from V and 2 bases from J, leaving 15 bases between. Germline CDR1 reads DFQATT; CDR2 reads SNEGSKA (reference sequence). This CDR3 is 14 amino acids long. For the CDR3, the DNA is TGCAGTGCTGTAAAGAGAGGTACCAACTATGGCTACACCTTC. Translated: CSAVKRGTNYGYTF.